Below are 18 T cell receptor beta chains sequenced from a single sample in a study of siplizumab effects on memory and regulatory T cells. Clones were read by immunoSEQ multiplex PCR, and TCRdb kept only the in-frame ones, dropping some. The sample includes some 81,000 clones, around 93% of them seen just once. Sequencing input: CD8+ T cells sorted from blood. The source is a human donor in good health.

The V call is TRBV9, the J call TRBJ2-7; unclear D gene. Germline CDR1 and CDR2: SGDLS and YYNGEE. This CDR3 region has 13 residues. V was trimmed by 0 bases and J by 6 bases, leaving 10 bases between them. CDR3 DNA: TGTGCCAGCAGCGTAGACTGGGCCCTCGAGCAGTACTTC. This sequence encodes CASSVDWALEQYF.

This clone was recorded once. The CDR3 nucleotides are TGTGCCAGCAGCTTAGGTGGGGGGGCGTCGGAGACCCAGTACTTC. Encoded protein: CASSLGGGASETQYF. This chain connects TRBV7-9 to TRBJ2-5; D possibly corresponds to TRBD2 (7 bases). Deletions cut 1 base from V and 5 bases from J, with 14 bases between. The CDR3 covers 15 residues. Germline V gene sequence: CDR1 SEHNR, CDR2 FQNEAQ (reference sequence). Full variable domain (remainder filled in from reference TRBV7-9 and TRBJ2-5): DTGVSQNPRHKITKRGQNVTFRCDPISEHNRLYWYRQTLGQGPEFLTYFQNEAQLEKSRLLSDRFSAERPKGSFSTLEIQRTEQGDSAMYLCASSLGGGASETQYFGPGTRLLVL.

The chain carries TRBV13 and TRBJ2-2; D ambiguous. This CDR3 region has 18 residues. With 5 bases removed from V and 0 bases from J, the gap between germline ends came to 19 bases. CDR1 is PRHDT, CDR2 FYEKMQ, per germline (reference sequence). Here the CDR3 DNA reads TGTGCCAGCAGCACCCGGGCCTTCTTACAGCCGAACACCGGGGAGCTGTTTTTT. Its protein product is CASSTRAFLQPNTGELFF.

J is TRBJ2-7 and V is TRBV7-6; 11 bases are shared with TRBD2. This CDR3 is built from 15 residues. With 7 bases clipped from V and 1 base from J, the junction kept 6 bases outside the gene matches. Germline assignment: CDR1 SGHVS and CDR2 FNYEAQ. The CDR3 loop reads CASIAGTSGSYEQYF. In DNA form, the CDR3 reads TGTGCCAGCATCGCGGGGACTAGCGGATCCTACGAGCAGTACTTC.

This clone has only one observation. The chain links TRBV7-2 to TRBJ2-1, with TRBD1 as a possible D gene (6 bases). The V end lost 4 bases, the J end lost 10 bases, and 14 bases lay between the germline ends. Germline V gene lookup returns CDR1 SGHTA and CDR2 FQGNSA. The CDR3 runs to 13 residues. CDR3 protein: CASSSSTGKEQFF. The CDR3, as DNA: TGTGCCAGCAGCTCAAGCACAGGGAAAGAGCAGTTCTTC.

The rearrangement uses TRBV19 and TRBJ1-5; 9 bases fit TRBD1. With 6 bases clipped from V and 1 base from J, the junction kept 4 bases outside the gene matches. The CDR3 totals 15 residues. Germline loops: CDR1 LNHDA, CDR2 SQIVND (reference sequence). The CDR3 reads CASRLQGASNQPQHF. In DNA form, the CDR3 reads TGTGCCAGTAGGTTACAGGGGGCAAGCAATCAGCCCCAGCATTTT.

J is TRBJ2-3 and V is TRBV7-9; maybe TRBD1 (5 bases). This CDR3 has 17 amino acids. Trimming pared 1 base from V and 3 bases from J, leaving 17 bases between. The germline CDR1 and CDR2 sequences are SEHNR and FQNEAQ (reference sequence). CDR3 bases: TGTGCCAGCAGCTTAGGAGAAGGGGCCCTGGTAACAGATACGCAGTATTTT. The encoded protein is CASSLGEGALVTDTQYF.

The chain links TRBV5-1 to TRBJ2-7, with 8 nucleotides matching TRBD2. V dropped 6 bases and J dropped 5; count of bases not matched to a gene: 10. Germline V CDR1 and CDR2: SGHRS, YFSETQ. The CDR3 contains 14 residues. In nucleotides, the CDR3 is TGCGCCAGCACCCTGGTCGGACTAGCAGACGAGCAGTACTTC. Protein: CASTLVGLADEQYF.

The CDR3 loop is CASSLPGQAFYEQYF. The DNA of the CDR3 is TGTGCCAGCAGCCTGCCGGGACAGGCGTTCTACGAGCAGTACTTC. V is TRBV7-9 and J is TRBJ2-7, with 8 bases matching TRBD1. The CDR3 covers 15 residues. V was pared by 5 bases and J by 3 bases, with 9 bases of the junction left unmatched. Looked up from germline, CDR1 is SEHNR and CDR2 is FQNEAQ (reference sequence).

The chain combines TRBV12-2 with TRBJ2-7; the table gives TRBD2 as D, unverified against the DNA. TRBV12-2 is reported as a pseudogene. The CDR3 contains 17 residues. CDR3 residues: CASRLGQVSGSSYEQYF. The CDR3 DNA sequence: TGTGCAAGTCGCTTAGGGCAGGTTAGCGGATCTTCCTACGAGCAGTACTTC.

The rearrangement links TRBV29-1 to TRBJ2-7; the D is unclear. The ends were cut back, 7 bases at V and 1 base at J, with 14 bases in the middle. Germline lookup yields CDR1 SQVTM and CDR2 ANQGSEA. CDR3 length: 13 residues. The CDR3 region has the DNA TGCAGCGCCAGACGGACGGATTCCTACGAGCAGTACTTC. Amino acids: CSARRTDSYEQYF.

This clone was recorded once. The rearrangement links TRBV19 to TRBJ1-2; perhaps TRBD1 as D (6 bases). Germline V gene data show CDR1 as LNHDA and CDR2 as SQIVND (reference sequence). The CDR3 runs 13 residues. The ends were cut back, 4 bases at V and 6 bases at J, with 12 bases in the middle. CDR3 residues: CASSRWQGHGYTF. The CDR3 bases are TGTGCCAGTAGTAGGTGGCAGGGGCATGGCTACACCTTC.

This chain links TRBV18 with TRBJ2-7; 10 bases fit TRBD2. This CDR3 contains 16 residues. Germline V gene lookup returns CDR1 KGHSH and CDR2 LQKENI. Trimming cost V 2 bases and J 4 bases; bases outside gene matches: 8. Written as DNA, the CDR3 is TGTGCCAGCTCACCAAACCCCGAGCGGGAGGGGTACGAGCAGTACTTC. Amino acid sequence: CASSPNPEREGYEQYF.

The CDR3 protein is CASSLGHTANYGYTF. For the CDR3, the DNA is TGTGCCAGCAGCCTCGGACATACAGCTAACTATGGCTACACCTTC. The chain recombines TRBV5-4 with TRBJ1-2; possible D gene TRBD1, 5 bases. V shed 4 bases and J shed 0 bases, with 13 bases lying between them. Germline assignment: CDR1 SGHNT and CDR2 YYREEE (reference sequence). The CDR3 runs to 15 residues.

The chain recombines TRBV12-5 with TRBJ2-7, with a possible D match to TRBD2 (5 bases). CDR1 and CDR2 from the germline V gene are LGHNT and FRNRAP. This CDR3 contains 13 residues. The germline V and J ends were trimmed by 6 bases and 6 bases, with 15 bases remaining between them. CDR3 sequence reads: CASGPEGLAEQYF. In nucleotides, the CDR3 is TGTGCTAGTGGGCCCGAGGGCCTTGCCGAGCAGTACTTC.

This sequence joins TRBV5-4 and TRBJ2-7, with 12 bases aligning to TRBD1. This CDR3 is built from 19 residues. Germline V lookup: CDR1 SGHNT, CDR2 YYREEE (reference sequence). V lost 0 bases to trimming and J lost 5 bases; unmatched junction nucleotides: 15. CDR3 region: CASSLGTFPGQGALNEQYF. The DNA for the CDR3 is TGTGCCAGCAGCTTGGGAACTTTCCCGGGACAGGGGGCGCTGAACGAGCAGTACTTC.

The CDR3 region has the DNA TGTGCCAGCAGCGCAGGACTAGCGGGACCGAACAATGAGCAGTTCTTC. Protein: CASSAGLAGPNNEQFF. The chain has TRBV6-4 and TRBJ2-1, with 12 bases aligning to TRBD2. Germline V gene data show CDR1 as MRHNA and CDR2 as SNTAGT. J lost 5 bases, V lost 6 bases, and 8 bases had no gene match. CDR3 length equals 16 residues.

V usage is TRBV14 and J usage is TRBJ2-3; D uncertain. This CDR3 has 12 residues. Trimming pared 5 bases from V and 4 bases from J, leaving 7 bases between. CDR1 and CDR2 from the germline V gene are SGHDN and FVKESK. CDR3 bases: TGTGCCAGCAGCTTCTCGGCAGATACGCAGTATTTT. Encoded protein: CASSFSADTQYF.